Below, 17 T cell receptor beta chains from the same sample are listed, as sequenced in a study of T cell changes during pregnancy in multiple sclerosis. TCRdb's table, derived via immunoSEQ multiplex PCR, lists solely in-frame clones and lacks some. The repertoire has 58,000 or so clones, about 90% of them found once; the top ten carry about 2.5%. Here the sequenced sample was peripheral blood, taken in the first trimester of pregnancy. The receptors derive from a female donor with multiple sclerosis, enrolled in a pregnancy study.

The chain joins TRBV7-2 to TRBJ2-2; TRBD1 aligns across 8 bases. The CDR3 covers 16 residues. The trim removed 5 bases at V and 4 bases at J, leaving 9 bases unmatched. Germline values: CDR1 SGHTA, CDR2 FQGNSA. This chain's CDR3 is CASSTVDRAGTGELFF. The CDR3, as DNA: TGTGCCAGCAGCACCGTGGACAGGGCGGGCACCGGGGAGCTGTTTTTT.

J is TRBJ2-1 and V is TRBV5-6, with 11 bases matching TRBD2. The V gene's germline CDR1 is SGHDT and CDR2 YYEEEE. Trimming took 2 bases from V and 9 from J; bases not matched to a gene: 7. There are 15 residues in the CDR3. The CDR3 bases are TGTGCCAGCAGCTTACTAGCGGGAGAAGGGCTTGAGCAGTTCTTC. Translating it yields CASSLLAGEGLEQFF.

The chain has TRBV30 and TRBJ1-5, with 10 bases identical to TRBD1. From germline, CDR1 is GTSNPN and CDR2 SVGIG (reference sequence). The CDR3 covers 14 residues. J was trimmed by 6 bases and V by 2 bases; bases with no gene match: 4. The CDR3 loop is CAWSIGQGVQPQHF. The CDR3 bases are TGTGCCTGGAGTATCGGACAGGGGGTTCAGCCCCAGCATTTT.

The chain links TRBV6-5 to TRBJ1-6; possibly TRBD1 for D (5 bases). The CDR3 is 14 residues long. Trimming shortened V by 5 bases and J by 9 bases, and 14 bases separated the two germline ends. The germline CDR1 and CDR2 sequences are MNHEY and SVGAGI. This chain's CDR3 is CASSRQGEGSPLHF. The CDR3 region has the DNA TGTGCCAGCAGTCGACAAGGGGAAGGTTCACCCCTCCACTTT.

The chain is built from TRBV25-1 and TRBJ2-5; 7 bases align to TRBD1. The V and J ends lost 5 bases and 3 bases, in that order; junction bases with no gene match: 6. Germline loops: CDR1 MGHDK, CDR2 SYGVNS. The CDR3 is 14 residues long. The CDR3 bases are TGTGCCAGCAGTTTAGGGGGCGCGGAAGAGACCCAGTACTTC. Protein: CASSLGGAEETQYF.

J is TRBJ1-2 and V is TRBV27; the match to TRBD1 covers 7 bases. V lost 2 bases to trimming and J lost 4 bases; unmatched junction nucleotides: 7. This CDR3 is 15 amino acids long. The germline gives CDR1 MNHEY, CDR2 SMNVEV (reference sequence). Written as DNA, the CDR3 is TGTGCCAGCAGTTTACAACAGGGGCCAACCTATGGCTACACCTTC. This gives the protein CASSLQQGPTYGYTF.

This chain connects TRBV19 to TRBJ1-1, with D possibly being TRBD1 (6 bases). Looked up from germline, CDR1 is LNHDA and CDR2 is SQIVND (reference sequence). V was shortened by 6 bases and J by 0 bases, with 17 bases between the two germline ends. The CDR3 spans 16 residues. This chain's CDR3 is CASRTPGQHLNTEAFF. For the CDR3, the DNA is TGTGCCAGTAGGACGCCGGGACAACACTTGAACACTGAAGCTTTCTTT.

The chain combines TRBV10-3 with TRBJ2-7; TRBD2 is a possible D gene (6 bases). Trimming stripped 1 base from V and 0 bases from J, with 7 bases between. This CDR3 has 14 amino acids. Looked up from germline, CDR1 is ENHRY and CDR2 is SYGVKD. The CDR3 region is CAISELGGSYEQYF. Here the CDR3 DNA reads TGTGCCATCAGTGAGTTGGGGGGCTCCTACGAGCAGTACTTC.

The CDR3 nucleotides read TGTGCCTGGATCGATAGGGGTTACACTGAAGCTTTCTTT. Protein: CAWIDRGYTEAFF. The chain recombines TRBV30 with TRBJ1-1, with D possibly TRBD1 on 5 matching bases. Deletions cut 4 bases from V and 3 bases from J, with 12 bases between. The CDR3 extends over 13 amino acids. Germline-derived CDR1 and CDR2 are GTSNPN and SVGIG (reference sequence). Looking up the rest from reference TRBV30 and TRBJ1-1 gives the full variable domain: SQTIHQWPATLVQPVGSPLSLECTVEGTSNPNLYWYRQAAGRGLQLLFYSVGIGQISSEVPQNLSASRPQDRQFILSSKKLLLSDSGFYLCAWIDRGYTEAFFGQGTRLTVV.

This clone has a handful of counts. V is TRBV19 and J is TRBJ1-1; D is undetermined. Trimming left V 10 bases short and J 2 bases short, with 29 bases between. The CDR3 extends over 18 amino acids. Germline CDR1 is LNHDA and CDR2 is SQIVND (reference sequence). CDR3 amino acids: CATRGRGSGLSLNTEAFF. In DNA form, the CDR3 reads TGTGCCACCCGCGGACGAGGAAGCGGCTTGTCCCTAAACACTGAAGCTTTCTTT.

The rearrangement joins TRBV7-3 to TRBJ2-1; the match to TRBD1 covers 7 bases. The CDR3 extends over 15 amino acids. Germline assignment: CDR1 SGHTA and CDR2 FQGTGA. Germline trimming cut 4 bases from V and 0 bases from J; bases unmatched to any gene: 3. In DNA form, the CDR3 reads TGTGCCAGCAGCTCCGGGACAGACTCCTACAATGAGCAGTTCTTC. Its translation: CASSSGTDSYNEQFF.

The V and J genes are TRBV7-2 and TRBJ2-1, with D perhaps TRBD2 (5 bases). The CDR3 length is 14 residues. Trimming pared 4 bases from V and 7 bases from J, leaving 14 bases between. Germline V gene lookup returns CDR1 SGHTA and CDR2 FQGNSA. Here the CDR3 reads CASSSDVTGNEQFF. In nucleotides, the CDR3 is TGTGCCAGCAGCTCGGACGTTACGGGGAATGAGCAGTTCTTC.

This chain joins TRBV6-6 and TRBJ2-7, with a possible D match to TRBD2 (7 bases). Germline V CDR1 and CDR2: MNHNY, SVGAGI (reference sequence). There are 14 residues in the CDR3. Trimming cost V 4 bases and J 3 bases, with 13 bases left between them. This CDR3 is CASSSEGGNYEQYF. For the CDR3, the DNA is TGTGCCAGCAGTTCGGAGGGGGGGAACTACGAGCAGTACTTC.

The chain links TRBV30 to TRBJ2-2, with 7 bases matching TRBD2. V was pared by 4 bases and J by 4 bases, with 6 bases of the junction left unmatched. The CDR3 has 14 amino acids. Germline V lookup: CDR1 GTSNPN, CDR2 SVGIG (reference sequence). CDR3 coding DNA: TGTGCCTGGAAGGGAGGGTACGGCACCGGGGAGCTGTTTTTT. Translated, it gives CAWKGGYGTGELFF.

This chain connects TRBV5-6 to TRBJ2-1, with 12 positions matching TRBD2. This CDR3 spans 15 amino acids. The trim removed 6 bases at V and 3 bases at J, leaving 4 bases unmatched. Germline CDR1 SGHDT, CDR2 YYEEEE. CDR3 region: CASKRTSGNYNEQFF. For the CDR3, the DNA is TGTGCCAGCAAACGGACTAGCGGGAACTACAATGAGCAGTTCTTC.

The chain employs TRBV7-8 and TRBJ1-1; TRBD1 agrees at 7 bases. V dropped 5 bases and J dropped 4; count of bases not matched to a gene: 7. The CDR3 consists of 14 residues. The V gene's germline CDR1 is SGHVS and CDR2 FQNEAQ. CDR3 protein: CASSPHRGSTEAFF. The CDR3 DNA is TGTGCCAGCAGCCCTCACAGGGGAAGCACTGAAGCTTTCTTT.

The chain combines TRBV11-2 with TRBJ2-7; 7 positions agree with TRBD1. Germline values: CDR1 SGHAT, CDR2 FQNNGV. V shed 5 bases and J 2 bases; nucleotides not matched to a gene: 6. CDR3 length: 14 residues. CDR3 sequence: CASSLRDRTYEQYF. Here the CDR3 DNA reads TGTGCCAGCAGCCTACGGGACAGAACCTACGAGCAGTACTTC.